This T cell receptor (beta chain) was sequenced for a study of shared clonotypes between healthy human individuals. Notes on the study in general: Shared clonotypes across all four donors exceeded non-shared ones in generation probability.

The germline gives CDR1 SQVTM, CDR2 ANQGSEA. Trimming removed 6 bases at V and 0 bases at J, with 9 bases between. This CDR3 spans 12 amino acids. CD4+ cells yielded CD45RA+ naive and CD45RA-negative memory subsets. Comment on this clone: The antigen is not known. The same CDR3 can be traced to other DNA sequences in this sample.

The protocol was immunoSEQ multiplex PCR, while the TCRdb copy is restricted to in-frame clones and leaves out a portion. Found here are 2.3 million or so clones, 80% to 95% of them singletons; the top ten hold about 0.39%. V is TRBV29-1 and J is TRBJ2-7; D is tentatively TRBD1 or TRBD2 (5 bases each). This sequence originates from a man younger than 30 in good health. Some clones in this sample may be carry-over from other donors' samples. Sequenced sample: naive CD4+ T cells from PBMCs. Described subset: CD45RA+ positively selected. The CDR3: CSVEGTSYEQYF. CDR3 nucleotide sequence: TGCAGCGTCGAGGGGACCTCCTACGAGCAGTACTTC.